A selection of T cell receptor beta chains follows, all from one sample in a study of blood T cell repertoires in COVID-19. The repertoire was sequenced with immunoSEQ multiplex PCR; TCRdb's copy has only in-frame clones and lacks some. The sample includes approximately 55,000 clones, about 80% of them seen just once. The sample comprised peripheral blood. These TCRs come from a young man with COVID-19, enrolled during active disease. The CDR3 runs from the conserved cysteine through the conserved F or W. The D gene is left open where the match is weak. Clone size is given for some rows only: seen once, a few or many times, or a class if the clone is expanded.

>TRBV5-4|TRBD1|TRBJ2-5|few
CASSPGQLIETQYF
TGTGCCAGCAGTCCGGGACAGCTGATAGAGACCCAGTACTTC
>TRBV7-7|TRBD1|TRBJ2-5|.
CASSSTGGIQETQYF
TGTGCTAGCAGCTCGACAGGGGGGATTCAAGAGACCCAGTACTTC
>TRBV6-6|.|TRBJ2-7|.
CASSRRDSYEQYF
TGTGCCAGCAGTCGCCGGGACTCCTACGAGCAGTACTTC
>TRBV7-6|TRBD1|TRBJ1-4|.
CASSPRTPGGIEKLFF
TGTGCCAGCAGCCCCAGAACCCCAGGGGGGATTGAAAAACTGTTTTTT
>TRBV4-2|.|TRBJ1-2|.
CASSQDGSYGYTF
TGTGCCAGCAGCCAAGATGGGAGCTATGGCTACACCTTC
>TRBV30|TRBD1|TRBJ1-1|.
CAWDRDRVNTEAFF
TGTGCCTGGGATAGAGACAGGGTGAACACTGAAGCTTTCTTT
>TRBV12-3/TRBV12-4|TRBD1|TRBJ2-3|.
CASRQGSTDTQYF
TGTGCCAGTCGACAGGGTAGCACAGATACGCAGTATTTT
>TRBV11-2|.|TRBJ1-6|.
CASSSITGIGHSPLHF
TGTGCCAGCAGCTCCATAACCGGGATCGGGCATTCACCCCTCCACTTT
>TRBV27|.|TRBJ1-2|once
CASSLHRVSDYTF
TGTGCCAGCAGTTTACACAGGGTTTCAGACTACACCTTC
>TRBV25-1|TRBD2|TRBJ2-3|.
CASSGRTSQSSTDTQYF
TGTGCCAGCAGTGGCCGGACTAGCCAATCTAGCACAGATACGCAGTATTTT
>TRBV10-1|TRBD1|TRBJ2-7|.
CASSPDRGSYEQYF
TGCGCCAGCAGTCCGGACAGGGGCTCCTACGAGCAGTACTTC
>TRBV19|.|TRBJ2-7|once
CASSINGDSYEQYF
TGTGCCAGTAGTATAAATGGAGATAGCTACGAGCAGTACTTC
>TRBV7-9|TRBD2|TRBJ2-7|.
CASSLGTSGRRLSYEQYF
TGTGCCAGCAGCCTAGGGACTAGCGGGAGGCGATTATCCTACGAGCAGTACTTC
>TRBV20-1|.|TRBJ2-5|.
CSASVEETQYF
TGCAGTGCTAGCGTAGAAGAGACCCAGTACTTC
>TRBV4-3|.|TRBJ2-3|.
CASSQDYRGLTDTQYF
TGCGCCAGCAGCCAAGATTACAGGGGACTCACAGATACGCAGTATTTT
>TRBV3-1/TRBV3-2|.|TRBJ2-7|.
CASSQRRGRADEQYF
TGTGCCAGCAGCCAGAGGCGGGGCAGGGCCGACGAGCAGTACTTC
>TRBV5-4|.|TRBJ2-3|.
CASSFRQRTDTQYF
TGTGCCAGCAGCTTTCGACAGCGCACAGATACGCAGTATTTT
>TRBV28|TRBD2|TRBJ2-3|.
CASKAGLKDTQYF
TGTGCCAGCAAAGCGGGGCTCAAGGATACGCAGTATTTT
>TRBV28|TRBD1|TRBJ2-5|.
CASSLAGQEYF
TGTGCCAGCAGTTTAGCGGGACAGGAGTACTTC
>TRBV27|.|TRBJ2-3|.
CASSSYTDTQYF
TGTGCCAGCAGTTCTTACACAGATACGCAGTATTTT
>TRBV14|TRBD2|TRBJ2-7|once
CASSSTNRDYYEQYF
TGTGCCAGCAGCTCCACAAACCGGGACTACTACGAGCAGTACTTC
>TRBV27|TRBD1|TRBJ2-7|.
CASSPTGASYEQYF
TGTGCCAGCAGTCCGACAGGGGCCTCCTACGAGCAGTACTTC
>TRBV28|.|TRBJ2-2|few
CASSLELGNTGELFF
TGTGCCAGCAGTTTGGAACTAGGGAACACCGGGGAGCTGTTTTTT
>TRBV7-9|TRBD1|TRBJ2-5|.
CASSFLQGQETQYF
TGTGCCAGCAGCTTCTTACAGGGGCAAGAGACCCAGTACTTC
>TRBV6-5|TRBD2|TRBJ2-7|.
CASRPSGRNYEQYF
TGTGCCAGCAGACCTAGCGGGAGGAACTACGAGCAGTACTTC
>TRBV4-1|.|TRBJ1-1|.
CASSQHYGGLRNPEAFF
TGCGCCAGCAGCCAACATTACGGGGGGTTACGGAACCCTGAAGCTTTCTTT
>TRBV9|TRBD2|TRBJ2-7|.
CASSGGLAETYEQYF
TGTGCCAGCAGCGGCGGACTAGCGGAGACCTACGAGCAGTACTTC
>TRBV27|TRBD2|TRBJ2-1|.
CASTPGLAGARLYNEQFF
TGTGCCAGCACCCCCGGACTAGCGGGGGCGAGACTTTACAATGAGCAGTTCTTC
>TRBV7-2|.|TRBJ1-1|.
CASTRTMNTEAFF
TGTGCCAGTACCCGTACAATGAACACTGAAGCTTTCTTT
>TRBV7-9|.|TRBJ2-1|.
CASSSTGNSYNEQFF
TGTGCCAGCAGCTCTACAGGGAACTCCTACAATGAGCAGTTCTTC
>TRBV7-9|.|TRBJ2-3|.
CASSKLPGGLTTDTQYF
TGTGCCAGCAGCAAACTCCCCGGGGGACTTACCACAGATACGCAGTATTTT
>TRBV27|TRBD2|TRBJ2-7|.
CASSLKRGFTYEQYF
TGTGCCAGCAGTTTAAAGCGGGGGTTCACCTACGAGCAGTACTTC
>TRBV28|TRBD1|TRBJ1-1|.
CASSSPGGGTEAFF
TGTGCCAGCAGCTCCCCAGGGGGAGGCACTGAAGCTTTCTTT
>TRBV19|TRBD1|TRBJ2-7|.
CASRGTGVYEQYF
TGTGCCAGTCGTGGGACAGGGGTCTACGAGCAGTACTTC
>TRBV4-3|TRBD1|TRBJ2-1|once
CASSRDRNNEQFF
TGCGCCAGCAGCCGGGACAGGAACAATGAGCAGTTCTTC
>TRBV7-8|TRBD2|TRBJ2-7|.
CASSSWSGGRADNEQYF
TGTGCCAGCAGCTCCTGGAGTGGGGGGAGGGCTGACAACGAGCAGTACTTC
>TRBV11-2|TRBD1|TRBJ2-1|.
CASSILTGGSSNEQFF
TGTGCCAGCAGCATCCTAACAGGGGGGTCTTCAAATGAGCAGTTCTTC
>TRBV29-1|TRBD1|TRBJ2-5|.
CSVKTGLSTSETQYF
TGCAGCGTCAAGACAGGGTTGAGTACATCGGAGACCCAGTACTTC
>TRBV6-5|.|TRBJ1-1|.
CASSSPGRENTEAFF
TGTGCCAGCAGTTCCCCGGGGAGGGAGAACACTGAAGCTTTCTTT
>TRBV12-5|.|TRBJ1-2|once
CASGLVLTGGYGYTF
TGTGCTAGTGGTTTGGTACTCACGGGGGGCTATGGCTACACCTTC
>TRBV6-1|TRBD1|TRBJ1-2|.
CASSELGTGLSNYGYTF
TGTGCCAGCAGTGAATTGGGGACAGGACTTTCTAACTATGGCTACACCTTC